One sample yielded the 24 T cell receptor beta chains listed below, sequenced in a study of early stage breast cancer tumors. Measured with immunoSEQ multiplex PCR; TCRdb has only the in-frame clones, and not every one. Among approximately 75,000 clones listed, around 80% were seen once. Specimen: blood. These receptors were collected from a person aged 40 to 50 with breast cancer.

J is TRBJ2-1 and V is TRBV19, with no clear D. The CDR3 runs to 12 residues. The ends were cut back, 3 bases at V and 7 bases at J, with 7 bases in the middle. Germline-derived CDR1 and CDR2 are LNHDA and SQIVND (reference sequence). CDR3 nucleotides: TGTGCCAGTAGTATCCGAAGGAATGAGCAGTTCTTC. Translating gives CASSIRRNEQFF.

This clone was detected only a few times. The CDR3 DNA follows: TGTGCCACCAGCAGGCAAGGGTCTGGGGCCAACGTCCTGACTTTC. This encodes CATSRQGSGANVLTF. The gene calls are TRBV15 and TRBJ2-6; D not resolved. Per the germline V gene, CDR1 is LNHNV and CDR2 is YYDKDF (reference sequence). CDR3 length equals 15 residues. Trimming shortened V by 3 bases and J by 1 base, and 7 bases separated the two germline ends.

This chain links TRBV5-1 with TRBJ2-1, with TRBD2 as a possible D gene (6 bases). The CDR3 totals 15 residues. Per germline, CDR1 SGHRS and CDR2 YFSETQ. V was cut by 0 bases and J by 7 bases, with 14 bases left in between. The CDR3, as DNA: TGCGCCAGCAGCTTGGCCCCGGGGGATACAAATGAGCAGTTCTTC. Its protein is CASSLAPGDTNEQFF. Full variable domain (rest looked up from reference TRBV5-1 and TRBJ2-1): KAGVTQTPRYLIKTRGQQVTLSCSPISGHRSVSWYQQTPGQGLQFLFEYFSETQRNKGNFPGRFSGRQFSNSRSEMNVSTLELGDSALYLCASSLAPGDTNEQFFGPGTRLTVL.

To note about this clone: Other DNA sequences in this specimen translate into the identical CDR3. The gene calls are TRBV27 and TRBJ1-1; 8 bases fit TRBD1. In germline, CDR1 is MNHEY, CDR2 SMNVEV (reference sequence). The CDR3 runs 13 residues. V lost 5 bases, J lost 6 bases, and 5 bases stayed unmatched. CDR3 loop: CASSLGQGAEAFF. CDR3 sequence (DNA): TGTGCCAGCAGTCTAGGACAGGGCGCTGAAGCTTTCTTT.

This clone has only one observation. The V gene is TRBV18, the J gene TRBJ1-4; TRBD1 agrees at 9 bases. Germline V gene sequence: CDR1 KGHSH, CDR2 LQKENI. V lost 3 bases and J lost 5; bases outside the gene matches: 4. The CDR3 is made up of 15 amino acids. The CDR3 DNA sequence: TGTGCCAGCTCACCGTCGACAGGGGGAAATGAAAAACTGTTTTTT. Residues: CASSPSTGGNEKLFF.

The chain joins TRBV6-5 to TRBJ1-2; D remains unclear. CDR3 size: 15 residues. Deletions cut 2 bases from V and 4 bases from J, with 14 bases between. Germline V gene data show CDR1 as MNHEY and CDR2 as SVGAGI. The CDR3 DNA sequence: TGTGCCAGCAGTTACGGATTAGACTCTTTCTATGGCTACACCTTC. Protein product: CASSYGLDSFYGYTF.

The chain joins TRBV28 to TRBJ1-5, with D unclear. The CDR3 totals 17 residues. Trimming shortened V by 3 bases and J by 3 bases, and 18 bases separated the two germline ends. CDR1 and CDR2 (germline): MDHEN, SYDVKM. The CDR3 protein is CASSLHGEVLINQPQHF. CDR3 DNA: TGTGCCAGCAGTTTGCACGGTGAAGTCTTAATCAATCAGCCCCAGCATTTT.

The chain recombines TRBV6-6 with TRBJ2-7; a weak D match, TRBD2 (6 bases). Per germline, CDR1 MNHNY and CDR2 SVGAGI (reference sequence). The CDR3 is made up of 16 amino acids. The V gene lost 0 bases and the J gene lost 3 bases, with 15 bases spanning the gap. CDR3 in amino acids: CASSYSRFRESYEQYF. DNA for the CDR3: TGTGCCAGCAGTTACTCGAGGTTTCGGGAGAGCTACGAGCAGTACTTC.

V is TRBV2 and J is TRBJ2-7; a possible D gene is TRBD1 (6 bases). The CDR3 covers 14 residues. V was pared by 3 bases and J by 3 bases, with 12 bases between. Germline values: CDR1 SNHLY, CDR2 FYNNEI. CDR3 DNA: TGTGCCAGCAGTGAGGGGACATCGGGCTACGAGCAGTACTTC. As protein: CASSEGTSGYEQYF. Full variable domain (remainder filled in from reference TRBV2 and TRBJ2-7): EPEVTQTPSHQVTQMGQEVILRCVPISNHLYFYWYRQILGQKVEFLVSFYNNEISEKSEIFDDQFSVERPDGSNFTLKIRSTKLEDSAMYFCASSEGTSGYEQYFGPGTRLTVT.

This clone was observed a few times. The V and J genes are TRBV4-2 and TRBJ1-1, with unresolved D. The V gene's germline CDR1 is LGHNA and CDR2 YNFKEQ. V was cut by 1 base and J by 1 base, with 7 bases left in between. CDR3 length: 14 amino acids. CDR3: CASSQASGNTEAFF. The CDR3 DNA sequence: TGTGCCAGCAGCCAAGCCAGTGGGAACACTGAAGCTTTCTTT.

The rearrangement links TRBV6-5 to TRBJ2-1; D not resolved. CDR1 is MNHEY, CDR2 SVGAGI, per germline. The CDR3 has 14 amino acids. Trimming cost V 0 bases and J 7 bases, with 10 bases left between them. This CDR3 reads CASSYSHSENEQFF. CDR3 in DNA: TGTGCCAGCAGTTACTCTCACTCAGAGAATGAGCAGTTCTTC.

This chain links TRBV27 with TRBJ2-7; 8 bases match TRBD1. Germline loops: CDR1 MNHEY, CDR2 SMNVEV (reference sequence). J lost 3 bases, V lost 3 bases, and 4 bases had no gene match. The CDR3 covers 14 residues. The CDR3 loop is CASSLVGQGYEQYF. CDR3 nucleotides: TGTGCCAGCAGTTTGGTAGGACAGGGCTACGAGCAGTACTTC.

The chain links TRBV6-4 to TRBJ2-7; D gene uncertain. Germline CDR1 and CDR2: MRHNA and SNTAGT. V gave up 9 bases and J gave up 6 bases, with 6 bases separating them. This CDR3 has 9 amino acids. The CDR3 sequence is CASQGEQYF. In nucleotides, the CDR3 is TGTGCCAGTCAAGGCGAGCAGTACTTC.

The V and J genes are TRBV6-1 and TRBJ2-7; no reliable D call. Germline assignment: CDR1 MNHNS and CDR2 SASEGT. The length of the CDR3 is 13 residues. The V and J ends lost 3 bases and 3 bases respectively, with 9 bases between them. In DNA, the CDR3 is TGTGCCAGCAGTGAGAAGGGTCTCTACGAGCAGTACTTC. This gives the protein CASSEKGLYEQYF.

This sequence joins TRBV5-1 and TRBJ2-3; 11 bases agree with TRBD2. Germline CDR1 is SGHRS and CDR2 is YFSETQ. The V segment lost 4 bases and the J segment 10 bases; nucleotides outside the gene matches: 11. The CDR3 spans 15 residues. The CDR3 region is CASSEIAGGPGAQYF. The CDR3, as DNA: TGCGCCAGCAGCGAGATAGCGGGAGGGCCAGGGGCGCAGTATTTT.

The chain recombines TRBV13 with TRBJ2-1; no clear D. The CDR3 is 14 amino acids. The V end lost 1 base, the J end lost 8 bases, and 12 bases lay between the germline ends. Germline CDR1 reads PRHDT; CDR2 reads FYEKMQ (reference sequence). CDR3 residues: CASSLDSRADEQFF. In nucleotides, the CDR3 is TGTGCCAGCAGCTTAGATAGTCGGGCGGATGAGCAGTTCTTC.

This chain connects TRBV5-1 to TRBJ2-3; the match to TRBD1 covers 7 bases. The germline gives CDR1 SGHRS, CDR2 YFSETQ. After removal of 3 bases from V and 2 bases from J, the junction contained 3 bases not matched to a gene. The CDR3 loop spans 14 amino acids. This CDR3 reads CASSSDRITDTQYF. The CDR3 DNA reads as TGCGCCAGCAGCTCGGACAGGATCACAGATACGCAGTATTTT.

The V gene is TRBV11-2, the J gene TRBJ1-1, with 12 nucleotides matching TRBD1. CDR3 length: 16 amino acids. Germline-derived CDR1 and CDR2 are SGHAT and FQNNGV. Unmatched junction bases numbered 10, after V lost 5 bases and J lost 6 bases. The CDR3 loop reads CASSRYGTGGVSEAFF. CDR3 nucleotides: TGTGCCAGCAGCCGCTACGGGACAGGGGGCGTATCTGAAGCTTTCTTT.

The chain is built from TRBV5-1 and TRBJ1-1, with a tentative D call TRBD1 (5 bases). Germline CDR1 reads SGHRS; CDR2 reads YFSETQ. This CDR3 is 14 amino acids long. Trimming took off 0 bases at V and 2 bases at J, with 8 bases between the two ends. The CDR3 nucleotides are TGCGCCAGCAGCTTGGTCACAGGTAACACTGAAGCTTTCTTT. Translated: CASSLVTGNTEAFF.

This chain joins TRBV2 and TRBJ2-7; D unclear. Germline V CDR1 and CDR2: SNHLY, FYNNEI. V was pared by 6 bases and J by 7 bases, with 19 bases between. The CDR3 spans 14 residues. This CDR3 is CASSVRASKEEQYF. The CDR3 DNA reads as TGTGCCAGCAGCGTCCGGGCCTCGAAAGAGGAGCAGTACTTC.

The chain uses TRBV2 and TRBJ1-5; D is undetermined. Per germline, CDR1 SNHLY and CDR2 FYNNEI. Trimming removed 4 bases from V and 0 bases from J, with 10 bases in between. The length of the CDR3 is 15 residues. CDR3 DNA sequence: TGTGCCAGCAGTGTATTAGGGATTAGCAATCAGCCCCAGCATTTT. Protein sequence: CASSVLGISNQPQHF.

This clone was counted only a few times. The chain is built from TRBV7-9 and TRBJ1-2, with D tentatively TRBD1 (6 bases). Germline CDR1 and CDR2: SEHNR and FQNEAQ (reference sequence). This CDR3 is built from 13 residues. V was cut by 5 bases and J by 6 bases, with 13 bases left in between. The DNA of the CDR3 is TGTGCCAGCAGCCTGACGGGGGGCCATGGCTACACCTTC. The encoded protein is CASSLTGGHGYTF.

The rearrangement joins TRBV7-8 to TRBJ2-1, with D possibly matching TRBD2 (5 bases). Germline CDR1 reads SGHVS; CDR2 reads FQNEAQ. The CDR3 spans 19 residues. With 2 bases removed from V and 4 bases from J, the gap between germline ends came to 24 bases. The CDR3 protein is CASSLTSLHDKRIYNEQFF. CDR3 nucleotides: TGTGCCAGCAGCTTAACATCCCTCCACGACAAGCGGATATACAATGAGCAGTTCTTC. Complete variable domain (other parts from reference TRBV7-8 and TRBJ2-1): GAGVSQSPRYKVAKRGQDVALRCDPISGHVSLFWYQQALGQGPEFLTYFQNEAQLDKSGLPSDRFFAERPEGSVSTLKIQRTQQEDSAVYLCASSLTSLHDKRIYNEQFFGPGTRLTVL.

CDR3 protein: CASSTRNRLALGTGELFF. CDR3 coding DNA: TGTGCCAGCAGTACAAGAAATAGACTAGCCTTGGGCACCGGGGAGCTGTTTTTT. The chain uses TRBV2 and TRBJ2-2; TRBD2 matches at 7 bases. The CDR3 runs to 18 residues. From germline, CDR1 is SNHLY and CDR2 FYNNEI. V lost 5 bases and J lost 4; bases outside the gene matches: 16.